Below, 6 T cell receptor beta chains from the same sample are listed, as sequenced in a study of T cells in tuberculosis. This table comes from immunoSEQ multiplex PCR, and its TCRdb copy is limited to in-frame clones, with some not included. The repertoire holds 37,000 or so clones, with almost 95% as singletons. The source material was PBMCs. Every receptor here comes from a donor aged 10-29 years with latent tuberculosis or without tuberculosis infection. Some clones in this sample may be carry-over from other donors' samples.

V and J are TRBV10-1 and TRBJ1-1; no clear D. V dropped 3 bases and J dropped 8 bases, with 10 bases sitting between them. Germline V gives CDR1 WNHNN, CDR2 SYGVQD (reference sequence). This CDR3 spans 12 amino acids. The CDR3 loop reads CASSDWRGEAFF. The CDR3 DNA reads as TGCGCCAGCAGTGATTGGCGGGGAGAAGCTTTCTTT.

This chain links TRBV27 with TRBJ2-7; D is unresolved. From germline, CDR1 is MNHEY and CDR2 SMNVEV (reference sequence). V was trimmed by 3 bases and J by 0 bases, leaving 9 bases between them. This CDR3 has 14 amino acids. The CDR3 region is CASSFSASSYEQYF. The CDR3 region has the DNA TGTGCCAGCAGTTTCTCTGCCAGCTCCTACGAGCAGTACTTC.

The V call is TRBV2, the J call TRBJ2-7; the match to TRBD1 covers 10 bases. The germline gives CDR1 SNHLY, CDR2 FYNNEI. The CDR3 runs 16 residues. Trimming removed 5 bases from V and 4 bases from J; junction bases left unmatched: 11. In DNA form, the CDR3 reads TGTGCCAGCAGTTACGGGACAGGGGTTTTTGTGTACGAGCAGTACGTC. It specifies CASSYGTGVFVYEQYV.

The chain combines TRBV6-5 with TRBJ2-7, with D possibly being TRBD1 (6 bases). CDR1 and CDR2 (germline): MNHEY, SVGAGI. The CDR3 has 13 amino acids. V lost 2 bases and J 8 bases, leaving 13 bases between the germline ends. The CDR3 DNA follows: TGTGCCAGCAGTTACGGGTACAGGGAAAAGCAGTACTTC. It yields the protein CASSYGYREKQYF.

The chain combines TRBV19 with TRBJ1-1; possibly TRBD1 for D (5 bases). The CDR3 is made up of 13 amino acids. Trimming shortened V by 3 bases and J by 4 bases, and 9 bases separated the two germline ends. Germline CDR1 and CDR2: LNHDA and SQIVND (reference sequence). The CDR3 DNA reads TGTGCCAGTAGTATGGGAGGGGTCACTGAAGCTTTCTTT. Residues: CASSMGGVTEAFF.

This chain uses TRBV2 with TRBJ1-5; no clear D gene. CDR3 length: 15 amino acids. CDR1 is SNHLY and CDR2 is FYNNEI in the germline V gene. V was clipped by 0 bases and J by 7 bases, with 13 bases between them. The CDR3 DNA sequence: TGTGCCAGCAGTGAAGCGTCCGGGTTTGGGCAGCCCCAGCATTTT. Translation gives CASSEASGFGQPQHF.